Included here is one T cell receptor (beta chain) sequence, with context. Its target is unknown. Trimming removed 5 bases at V and 7 bases at J, with 12 bases between. CDR3 length: 11 amino acids. Germline-derived CDR1 and CDR2 are GTSNPN and SVGIG (reference sequence). This table comes from immunoSEQ multiplex PCR, and its TCRdb copy is limited to in-frame clones, with some not included. The repertoire holds 2,500,000 or so clones, with over 85% as singletons. The data stem from a study of shared clonotypes between healthy human individuals. Memory CD4+ cells were the fraction left after CD45RA+ naive selection. Study-wide findings and caveats: Estimated richness values were generally larger in naive subsets than in memory subsets.

Sequenced: naive CD4+ T cells from PBMCs. Regarding subset: CD45RA+ positively selected. The receptor was derived from a man aged 18 to 35 in good health. Some clones in this sample may be carry-over from other donors' samples. V usage is TRBV30 and J usage is TRBJ2-7; weak D call: TRBD2 (6 bases). The CDR3 DNA reads as TGTGCCTGGGGGGAGGTTGGGGAGCAGTACTTC. Translating gives CAWGEVGEQYF.